The 17 T cell receptor beta chains given below trace back to one sample, sequenced in a study of T cells after yellow fever vaccination. TCRdb re-analysed the 5' RACE reads in MiXCR, keeping a single row per CDR3 protein. The table lists 250,000 to 300,000 distinct CDR3 sequences, roughly 4.8% of them singletons, with more than 3% in the top ten. The specimen comprised CD4+ T cells sorted from PBMCs, sampled on the day of the yellow fever booster vaccination. The receptors derive from a man aged 18 to 29 who received the YFV17D yellow fever vaccine.

This chain links TRBV6-5 with TRBJ1-5, with TRBD1 matching over 7 bases. Trimming at V came to 4 bases and at J to 7 bases, leaving 13 bases not matched to a gene. This CDR3 comprises 16 residues. Germline V gene data show CDR1 as MNHEY and CDR2 as SVGAGI. CDR3 sequence: CASSSLYRGSTQPQHF. The CDR3 DNA is TGTGCCAGCAGTTCTTTATACAGGGGCTCGACGCAGCCCCAGCATTTT.

The chain links TRBV4-2 to TRBJ1-2; tentatively, D is TRBD1 (6 bases). V was shortened by 4 bases and J by 5 bases, with 14 bases between the two germline ends. The CDR3 is 14 residues long. CDR1 and CDR2 (germline): LGHNA, YNFKEQ. This CDR3 is CASSLATGEYGYTF. CDR3 coding DNA: TGTGCCAGCAGCCTCGCGACAGGAGAGTATGGCTACACCTTC.

This clonotype was seen repeatedly, ten times or more. This chain connects TRBV18 to TRBJ2-2; TRBD2 matches at 9 bases. This CDR3 spans 16 amino acids. V gave up 0 bases and J gave up 4 bases; unmatched junction bases: 3. Germline-derived CDR1 and CDR2 are KGHSH and LQKENI. CDR3 sequence: CASSPPIAGVTGELFF. Written as DNA, the CDR3 is TGTGCCAGCTCACCACCGATAGCGGGGGTCACCGGGGAGCTGTTTTTT.

This clonotype was detected only a few times. The genes are TRBV12-3 or TRBV12-4 and TRBJ1-6; no clear D gene. The CDR3 totals 13 residues. Trimming pared 9 bases from V and 7 bases from J, leaving 13 bases between. DNA for the CDR3: TGTGCCAGTCGTTTGGACGGAAATTCACCCCTCCACTTT. This sequence encodes CASRLDGNSPLHF.

This clonotype turned up a few times. The chain employs TRBV3-1 and TRBJ1-5; D gene uncertain. Germline CDR1 is LGHDT and CDR2 is YNNKEL (reference sequence). V lost 2 bases and J 5 bases, leaving 7 bases between the germline ends. The CDR3 covers 13 residues. The CDR3 nucleotides read TGTGCCAGCAGCCAATGGGTGGATCAGCCCCAGCATTTT. This translates into CASSQWVDQPQHF.

This clonotype was seen only a few times. The V gene is TRBV18, the J gene TRBJ2-7; the D is unclear. The CDR3 extends over 17 amino acids. V was pared by 3 bases and J by 2 bases, with 20 bases between. Germline loops: CDR1 KGHSH, CDR2 LQKENI. DNA for the CDR3: TGTGCCAGCTCACCTACCCCGCCGGGCAGGACGACCTACGAGCAGTACGTC. Protein sequence: CASSPTPPGRTTYEQYV.

This clonotype has more than one count but fewer than ten. This chain uses TRBV28 with TRBJ2-7, with D perhaps matching TRBD1 (6 bases). V lost 11 bases and J lost 4, with 15 bases in between. This CDR3 has 12 residues. The germline CDR1 and CDR2 sequences are MDHEN and SYDVKM. CDR3 in amino acids: CACAGDGYEQYF. In DNA form, the CDR3 reads TGTGCCTGTGCAGGGGATGGGTACGAGCAGTACTTC.

This clonotype appeared a few times. This rearrangement joins TRBV5-1 to TRBJ1-6; 10 bases fit TRBD1. Germline CDR1 reads SGHRS; CDR2 reads YFSETQ. With V trimmed by 4 bases and J by 3 bases, 4 bases remained unmatched. The CDR3 runs 16 residues. CDR3 amino acids: CASSRDRGLYNSPLHF. The CDR3, as DNA: TGCGCCAGCAGCCGAGACAGGGGGCTCTATAATTCACCCCTCCACTTT.

The rearrangement uses TRBV11-3 and TRBJ1-1; 7 bases line up with TRBD1. With 3 bases clipped from V and 3 bases from J, the junction kept 4 bases outside the gene matches. CDR1 and CDR2 from the germline V gene are SGHNT and YENEEA. The CDR3 spans 14 residues. The CDR3 sequence is CASSLEGADTEAFF. CDR3 nucleotide sequence: TGTGCCAGCAGCTTGGAGGGGGCCGACACTGAAGCTTTCTTT.

The chain joins TRBV30 to TRBJ1-2; D is unresolved. Germline CDR1 reads GTSNPN; CDR2 reads SVGIG (reference sequence). Trimming left V 4 bases short and J 8 bases short, with 11 bases between. The CDR3 covers 11 residues. In DNA, the CDR3 is TGTGCCTGGACCCCAGCGCGGGGCTACACCTTC. Translating it yields CAWTPARGYTF.

This clonotype was detected only a few times. The rearrangement links TRBV24-1 to TRBJ1-2, with 7 positions matching TRBD1. Germline-derived CDR1 and CDR2 are KGHDR and SFDVKD. Trimming cost V 4 bases and J 4 bases; bases outside gene matches: 11. This CDR3 spans 16 amino acids. The CDR3: CATSDPGQDVSYGYTF. In DNA form, the CDR3 reads TGTGCCACCAGTGACCCTGGACAGGACGTCAGCTATGGCTACACCTTC.

This clonotype was seen a handful of times. The chain links TRBV27 to TRBJ2-7, with D possibly being TRBD2 (7 bases). Deletions cut 3 bases from V and 2 bases from J, with 17 bases between. The CDR3 contains 16 residues. Germline CDR1 is MNHEY and CDR2 is SMNVEV (reference sequence). The CDR3 DNA reads TGTGCCAGCAGTTTCGGACCTGGGGGGGGGCCCTACGAGCAGTACGTC. Protein sequence: CASSFGPGGGPYEQYV.

This clonotype came up a few times. The chain has TRBV12-3 or TRBV12-4 and TRBJ2-7; 7 nucleotides align to TRBD1. Trimming removed 3 bases from V and 1 base from J; junction bases left unmatched: 12. The CDR3 spans 17 residues. The CDR3 here is CASSLSRGGPLSYEQYF. CDR3 nucleotides: TGTGCCAGCAGTTTGTCACGAGGGGGCCCACTTTCCTACGAGCAGTACTTC.

This clonotype came up a few times. The gene calls are TRBV9 and TRBJ2-2; no clear D gene. Germline CDR1 reads SGDLS; CDR2 reads YYNGEE. This CDR3 has 16 amino acids. With 1 base removed from V and 0 bases from J, the gap between germline ends came to 10 bases. CDR3: CASSVRAASNTGELFF. CDR3 bases: TGTGCCAGCAGCGTACGGGCCGCCTCGAACACCGGGGAGCTGTTTTTT.

This clonotype came up many times. The V gene is TRBV6-5, the J gene TRBJ2-1; D is uncertain. This CDR3 has 14 amino acids. The ends were cut back, 5 bases at V and 4 bases at J, with 12 bases in the middle. Germline-derived CDR1 and CDR2 are MNHEY and SVGAGI. DNA for the CDR3: TGTGCCAGCAGTCCAGCAAGACCGTACAATGAGCAGTTCTTC. Translation gives CASSPARPYNEQFF.

A few counts support this clonotype. The rearrangement joins TRBV9 to TRBJ2-3; 12 bases map to TRBD2. Germline CDR1 and CDR2: SGDLS and YYNGEE. Trimming at V came to 2 bases and at J to 1 base, leaving 5 bases not matched to a gene. The CDR3 totals 17 residues. The CDR3 sequence is CASSVSGTSGRTDTQYF. As DNA, the CDR3 is TGTGCCAGCAGCGTCTCTGGGACTAGCGGGCGCACAGATACGCAGTATTTT.

This clonotype was seen repeatedly, ten times or more. The chain is built from TRBV3-1 and TRBJ1-2; no clear D. There are 14 residues in the CDR3. The germline V gene encodes CDR1 LGHDT and CDR2 YNNKEL (reference sequence). V gave up 2 bases and J gave up 5 bases, with 12 bases separating them. The CDR3 DNA sequence: TGTGCCAGCAGCCAAACCTCCCCCGAATATGGCTACACCTTC. This translates into CASSQTSPEYGYTF.